The next 30 T cell receptor beta chains were all read from a single sample in a study of blood T cells in healthy people across ages. A second PCR of 7 to 11 cycles used a sample-barcoded 5' primer and a J-beta primer mix. Via MiXCR, TCRdb re-called the 5' RACE reads, giving one row per CDR3 protein. The sample carries more than 900,000 distinct CDR3 sequences, about 25% recorded once. These data also featured in a second study, about T cells of mothers and their children.

The sample was blood. Receptor source: a girl between 2 and 10 years old in good health.

This sequence joins TRBV6-1 and TRBJ1-5; a possible D gene is TRBD1 (5 bases). CDR1 and CDR2 from the germline V gene are MNHNS and SASEGT. CDR3 length: 13 amino acids. Trimming stripped 8 bases from V and 4 bases from J, with 12 bases between. CDR3 nucleotides: TGTGCCAGCGGTAGACGGGGGAATCAGCCCCAGCATTTT. As protein: CASGRRGNQPQHF.

This clonotype was observed a handful of times. The DNA of the CDR3 is TGTGCCAGCAGCCCGGCATTCCAAGAGACCCAGTACTTC. Amino acid sequence: CASSPAFQETQYF. The chain is built from TRBV7-6 and TRBJ2-5, with D unclear. Per germline, CDR1 SGHVS and CDR2 FNYEAQ. The CDR3 consists of 13 residues. The V end lost 5 bases, the J end lost 1 base, and 8 bases lay between the germline ends. Combining the CDR3 with reference TRBV7-6 and TRBJ2-5 gives the whole variable domain GAGVSQSPRYKVTKRGQDVALRCDPISGHVSLYWYRQALGQGPEFLTYFNYEAQQDKSGLPNDRFSAERPEGSISTLTIQRTEQRDSAMYRCASSPAFQETQYFGPGTRLLVL.

This clonotype showed up just a few times. Compared with germline, one end of the junction differs, possibly owing to a read error. The genes are TRBV4-1 and TRBJ2-1, with D perhaps matching TRBD1 (6 bases). Germline V lookup: CDR1 MGHRA, CDR2 YSYEKL. The CDR3 is 13 amino acids. This CDR3 reads CASNQQGYNEQFF. Here the CDR3 DNA reads TGCGCCAGCAACCAACAGGGCTACAATGAGCAGTTCTTC.

J is TRBJ1-4 and V is TRBV9, with D possibly matching TRBD1 (6 bases). Germline lookup yields CDR1 SGDLS and CDR2 YYNGEE. The CDR3 is made up of 17 amino acids. The V end was cut by 1 base, the J end by 6 bases, with 19 bases between. The CDR3 here is CASSVSSGRDTYEKLFF. The CDR3 DNA is TGTGCCAGCAGCGTATCTTCGGGACGGGACACCTATGAAAAACTGTTTTTT.

This clonotype was counted a few times. V is TRBV6-5 and J is TRBJ2-7, with TRBD2 matching over 8 bases. The ends lost 6 bases at V and 5 bases at J; junction bases unmatched: 6. There are 13 residues in the CDR3. Germline V gene sequence: CDR1 MNHEY, CDR2 SVGAGI. The CDR3 nucleotides are TGTGCCAGCAGACCATCCGGGGGGGACGAGCAGTACTTC. Its translation is CASRPSGGDEQYF.

This clonotype came up once. J is TRBJ1-1 and V is TRBV11-2; unclear D gene. CDR3 length: 15 residues. The germline CDR1 and CDR2 sequences are SGHAT and FQNNGV. V was shortened by 0 bases and J by 3 bases, with 11 bases between the two germline ends. The CDR3 DNA reads as TGTGCCAGCAGCTTAGAAAGGGCCGCGGACACTGAAGCTTTCTTT. Residues: CASSLERAADTEAFF.

The table lists this clonotype with a few counts. The chain carries TRBV20-1 and TRBJ2-3, with D unclear. CDR3 length equals 14 residues. Trimming took 6 bases from V and 6 from J, leaving 19 bases between them. Germline CDR1 and CDR2: DFQATT and SNEGSKA (reference sequence). The CDR3 reads CSARWQVGYDTQYF. The DNA for the CDR3 is TGCAGTGCCAGATGGCAGGTGGGCTACGATACGCAGTATTTT.

This sequence joins TRBV3-1 and TRBJ2-3; D is possibly TRBD1 (6 bases). CDR1 and CDR2 (germline): LGHDT, YNNKEL (reference sequence). The CDR3 consists of 15 residues. Trimming removed 1 base from V and 9 bases from J, with 17 bases in between. The CDR3 nucleotides read TGTGCCAGCAGCCAAGGAATGTCAGGGGCTGAAACGCAGTATTTT. It yields the protein CASSQGMSGAETQYF.

The chain recombines TRBV6-6 with TRBJ2-5, with D perhaps TRBD2 (7 bases). The germline CDR1 and CDR2 sequences are MNHNY and SVGAGI (reference sequence). The CDR3 runs 16 residues. The ends were cut back, 0 bases at V and 5 bases at J, with 16 bases in the middle. The DNA for the CDR3 is TGTGCCAGCAGTTACTCGGTACGGGGGGCGCGGGAGACCCAGTACTTC. Protein: CASSYSVRGARETQYF.

V usage is TRBV20-1 and J usage is TRBJ2-3, with D tentatively TRBD1 (5 bases). This CDR3 comprises 15 residues. Trimming took off 1 base at V and 3 bases at J, with 14 bases between the two ends. The germline gives CDR1 DFQATT, CDR2 SNEGSKA (reference sequence). CDR3 DNA sequence: TGCAGTGCTAGAGTTATTAAGGGGAAGACAGATACGCAGTATTTT. This codes for CSARVIKGKTDTQYF.

V usage is TRBV7-3 and J usage is TRBJ1-1; 8 nucleotides line up with TRBD1. CDR1 is SGHTA, CDR2 FQGTGA, per germline. The CDR3 has 16 amino acids. The ends lost 2 bases at V and 7 bases at J; junction bases unmatched: 12. This CDR3 reads CASSLSGGADRSEAFF. In DNA, the CDR3 is TGTGCCAGCAGCTTATCAGGGGGCGCGGATAGGAGTGAAGCTTTCTTT.

The chain joins TRBV20-1 to TRBJ2-3; 13 bases fit TRBD2. CDR3 length: 15 amino acids. J was trimmed by 1 base and V by 6 bases; bases with no gene match: 4. In germline, CDR1 is DFQATT, CDR2 SNEGSKA (reference sequence). The CDR3 region has the DNA TGCAGTGCGACGGGACTAGCGGGGCGCACAGATACGCAGTATTTT. This codes for CSATGLAGRTDTQYF.

The chain joins TRBV5-1 to TRBJ2-1; D call uncertain. The DNA end is a closer match to TRBJ2-7, so the J assignment may be wrong. The length of the CDR3 is 12 residues. Germline CDR1 is SGHRS and CDR2 is YFSETQ. In DNA, the CDR3 is TGCGCCAGCAGCTTGGATAGGGAAGAGCAGTACTTC. This sequence encodes CASSLDREEQYF.

This clonotype showed up just a few times. The rearrangement uses TRBV7-9 and TRBJ2-1, with TRBD2 matching over 8 bases. The last part of the DNA fits TRBJ2-5 better; the J call may be wrong. Looked up from germline, CDR1 is SEHNR and CDR2 is FQNEAQ (reference sequence). This CDR3 comprises 15 residues. The CDR3 loop is CASSFPGGREETQYF. The DNA of the CDR3 is TGTGCCAGCAGCTTCCCGGGGGGGCGAGAGGAGACCCAGTACTTC.

This chain connects TRBV7-9 to TRBJ2-3; D gene uncertain. Trimming left V 1 base short and J 0 bases short, with 8 bases between. This CDR3 region has 15 residues. Germline loops: CDR1 SEHNR, CDR2 FQNEAQ (reference sequence). This CDR3 is CASSLGRVSTDTQYF. The CDR3 DNA reads as TGTGCCAGCAGCTTAGGACGAGTAAGCACAGATACGCAGTATTTT.

This clonotype was detected only a few times. The V and J genes are TRBV29-1 and TRBJ2-3; unclear D gene. The ends were cut back, 2 bases at V and 5 bases at J, with 5 bases in the middle. This CDR3 spans 11 amino acids. Germline CDR1 reads SQVTM; CDR2 reads ANQGSEA. CDR3 loop: CSVEIQDTQYF. CDR3 nucleotides: TGCAGCGTTGAAATCCAAGATACGCAGTATTTT.

This chain links TRBV10-3 with TRBJ2-5, with a possible D match to TRBD1 (6 bases). The CDR3 covers 14 residues. Trimming took off 6 bases at V and 3 bases at J, with 14 bases between the two ends. Germline-derived CDR1 and CDR2 are ENHRY and SYGVKD. The CDR3 loop reads CAISYDRSKETQYF. The CDR3 DNA follows: TGTGCCATCAGCTACGACAGGAGTAAAGAGACCCAGTACTTC.

The V gene is TRBV7-6, the J gene TRBJ2-1; TRBD2 aligns across 14 bases. Germline CDR1 and CDR2: SGHVS and FNYEAQ. The CDR3 runs to 16 residues. The V gene end was trimmed by 4 bases and the J gene end by 7 bases; junction bases not matched to a gene: 6. The CDR3 region is CASSSGTSGSRNEQFF. DNA of the CDR3: TGTGCCAGCAGCTCAGGGACTAGCGGGAGTAGGAATGAGCAGTTCTTC.

The genes are TRBV27 and TRBJ2-7; D is perhaps TRBD1 or TRBD2 (6 bases each). CDR1 and CDR2 (germline): MNHEY, SMNVEV (reference sequence). CDR3 length: 13 residues. The CDR3 DNA is TGTGAATCGCAAACCAGGGGAGGCCACGAGCAGTACTTC. Translated: CESQTRGGHEQYF.

The V and J genes are TRBV2 and TRBJ2-1; D possibly corresponds to TRBD1 (6 bases). The CDR3 contains 16 residues. Germline assignment: CDR1 SNHLY and CDR2 FYNNEI. V was cut by 4 bases and J by 4 bases, with 17 bases left in between. CDR3 loop: CASSVQGRVSYNEQFF. CDR3 sequence (DNA): TGTGCCAGCAGTGTTCAGGGGAGAGTCTCTTACAATGAGCAGTTCTTC.

The chain has TRBV10-3 and TRBJ2-1; possibly TRBD2 for D (5 bases). The DNA matches TRBJ2-7 better at its end, which makes the J call doubtful. The CDR3 contains 15 residues. Germline V gene data show CDR1 as ENHRY and CDR2 as SYGVKD. CDR3 nucleotide sequence: TGTGCCATCAGTGACCCCCGGGATGGATTGTACGAGCAGTACTTC. It specifies CAISDPRDGLYEQYF.

The chain combines TRBV20-1 with TRBJ2-5; D is possibly TRBD1 (6 bases). V lost 6 bases and J lost 3, with 23 bases in between. Germline CDR1 is DFQATT and CDR2 is SNEGSKA (reference sequence). The CDR3 has 16 amino acids. The CDR3 region is CSANYPLTGPKETQYF. In DNA form, the CDR3 reads TGCAGTGCAAATTATCCCCTGACAGGCCCGAAAGAGACCCAGTACTTC.

The gene calls are TRBV27 and TRBJ2-1; D could derive from TRBD1 or TRBD2 (5 bases each). The J call may be faulty, since TRBJ2-7 better matches the DNA end. This CDR3 contains 16 residues. Germline CDR1 reads MNHEY; CDR2 reads SMNVEV (reference sequence). The CDR3 bases are TGTGCCAGCAGTTTAGCCGGGACGGATAGCTCCTACGAGCAGTACTTC. It is translated as CASSLAGTDSSYEQYF.

The V and J genes are TRBV15 and TRBJ2-1, with 10 positions matching TRBD2. Germline assignment: CDR1 LNHNV and CDR2 YYDKDF (reference sequence). CDR3 length equals 16 residues. The J segment lost 2 bases and the V segment lost 2 bases, leaving 3 bases of the junction unmatched. CDR3 loop: CATSRSSGSTYNEQFF. The CDR3 DNA follows: TGTGCCACCAGCAGATCTAGCGGGAGTACCTACAATGAGCAGTTCTTC.

The table lists this clonotype with a few counts. The chain joins TRBV4-1 to TRBJ2-5; D gene uncertain. Trimming pared 4 bases from V and 2 bases from J, leaving 14 bases between. This CDR3 region has 15 residues. Germline CDR1 and CDR2: MGHRA and YSYEKL. The CDR3 DNA is TGCGCCAGCAGCCCGTCCCTCGGACCTCAAGAGACCCAGTACTTC. Its translation: CASSPSLGPQETQYF.

This clonotype was seen a handful of times. The CDR3 sequence: CASGPTGGNEQYF. CDR3 DNA: TGTGCCAGCGGTCCCACGGGGGGAAACGAGCAGTACTTC. V gene TRBV7-9 combines with J gene TRBJ2-5, with TRBD2 matching over 7 bases. The J call may be in error: the DNA end matches TRBJ2-7 better. From germline, CDR1 is SEHNR and CDR2 FQNEAQ (reference sequence). The CDR3 sequence is 13 residues long.

This chain links TRBV12-3 or TRBV12-4 with TRBJ1-5, with D tentatively TRBD1 (6 bases). The CDR3 extends over 15 amino acids. The V and J ends lost 6 bases and 3 bases respectively, with 15 bases between them. The CDR3 loop reads CASSPGQYDNQPQHF. The CDR3 bases are TGTGCCAGCAGCCCCGGACAGTACGACAATCAGCCCCAGCATTTT.

This clonotype was recorded a few times. This chain links TRBV2 with TRBJ2-7; maybe TRBD1 (6 bases). Germline assignment: CDR1 SNHLY and CDR2 FYNNEI. Between the trimmed V and J ends, which lost 4 bases and 0 bases, there was a span of 13 bases. This CDR3 comprises 15 residues. CDR3 DNA: TGTGCCAGCAGTGGAAGGGGGACCAGCTCCTACGAGCAGTACTTC. It codes for CASSGRGTSSYEQYF.

This chain uses TRBV4-2 with TRBJ1-2; D call uncertain. Germline-derived CDR1 and CDR2 are LGHNA and YNFKEQ. Trimming took 1 base from V and 1 from J, leaving 10 bases between them. CDR3 length: 15 amino acids. Here the CDR3 reads CASSQGSEGNYGYTF. CDR3 nucleotides: TGTGCCAGCAGCCAAGGATCTGAGGGTAACTATGGCTACACCTTC.

This clonotype was picked up a small number of times. V usage is TRBV7-9 and J usage is TRBJ2-7, with D possibly called TRBD1 or TRBD2 (5 bases each). The CDR3 has 12 amino acids. V lost 1 base to trimming and J lost 9 bases, with 10 bases between them. Germline lookup yields CDR1 SEHNR and CDR2 FQNEAQ (reference sequence). The CDR3 DNA sequence: TGTGCCAGCAGCTTAGGCTTGGGGGTGCAGTACTTC. It encodes CASSLGLGVQYF.